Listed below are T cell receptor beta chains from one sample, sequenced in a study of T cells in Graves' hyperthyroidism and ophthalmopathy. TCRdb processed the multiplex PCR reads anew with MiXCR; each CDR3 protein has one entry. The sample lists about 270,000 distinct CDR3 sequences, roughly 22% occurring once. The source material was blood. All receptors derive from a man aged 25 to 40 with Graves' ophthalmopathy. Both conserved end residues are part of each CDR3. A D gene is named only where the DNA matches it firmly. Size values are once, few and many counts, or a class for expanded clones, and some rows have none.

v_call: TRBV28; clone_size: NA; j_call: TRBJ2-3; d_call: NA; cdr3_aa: CASSTRAASTDTQYF; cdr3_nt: TGTGCCAGCTCTACGCGAGCGGCTAGCACAGATACGCAGTATTTT
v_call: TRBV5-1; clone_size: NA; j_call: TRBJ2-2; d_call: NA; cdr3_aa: CASSLVQTKTGELFF; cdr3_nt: TGCGCCAGCAGCTTGGTACAGACTAAAACCGGGGAGCTGTTTTTT
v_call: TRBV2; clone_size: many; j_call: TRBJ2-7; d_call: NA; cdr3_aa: CASRSAATYEQYF; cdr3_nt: TGTGCCAGCAGGTCAGCTGCTACCTACGAGCAGTACTTC
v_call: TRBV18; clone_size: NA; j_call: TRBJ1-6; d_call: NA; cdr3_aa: CASLSDLGTPLHF; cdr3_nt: TGTGCCAGCCTTTCGGACTTAGGGACACCCCTCCACTTT
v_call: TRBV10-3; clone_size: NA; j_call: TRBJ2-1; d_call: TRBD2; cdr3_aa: CAISGGISGTVEQFF; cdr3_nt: TGTGCCATCAGTGGAGGCATCAGCGGGACGGTCGAGCAGTTCTTC
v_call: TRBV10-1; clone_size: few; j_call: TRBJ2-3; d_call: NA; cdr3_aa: CASSEAGSDTQYF; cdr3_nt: TGCGCCAGCAGTGAAGCAGGGTCAGATACGCAGTATTTT
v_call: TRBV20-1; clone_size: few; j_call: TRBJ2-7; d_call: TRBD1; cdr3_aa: CSANAPGQGSYEQYF; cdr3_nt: TGCAGTGCTAACGCTCCGGGACAGGGTTCCTACGAGCAGTACTTC
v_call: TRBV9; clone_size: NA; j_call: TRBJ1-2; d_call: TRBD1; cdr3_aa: CASSHLTGGYGYTF; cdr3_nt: TGTGCCAGCAGCCATCTGACAGGGGGCTATGGCTACACCTTC
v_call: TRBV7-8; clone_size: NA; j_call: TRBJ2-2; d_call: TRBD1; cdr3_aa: CASSPDRGRLFF; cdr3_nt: TGTGCCAGCAGCCCGGACAGGGGGAGACTGTTTTTT
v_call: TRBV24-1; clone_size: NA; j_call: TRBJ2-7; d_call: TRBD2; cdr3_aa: CATSDPGTSGYQQYF; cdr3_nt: TGTGCCACCAGTGATCCCGGGACTAGCGGTTATCAGCAGTACTTC
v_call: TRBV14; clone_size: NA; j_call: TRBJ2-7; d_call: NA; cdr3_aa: CASSQGITYEQYF; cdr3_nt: TGTGCCAGCAGCCAAGGCATCACCTACGAGCAGTACTTC
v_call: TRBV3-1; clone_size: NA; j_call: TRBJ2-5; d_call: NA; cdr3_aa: CASSQEVGIETQYF; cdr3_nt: TGTGCCAGCAGCCAAGAGGTGGGGATTGAGACCCAGTACTTC
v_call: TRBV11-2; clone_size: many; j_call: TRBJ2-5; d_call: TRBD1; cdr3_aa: CASSGDRGETQYF; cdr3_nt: TGTGCCAGCAGCGGGGACAGGGGTGAGACCCAGTACTTC
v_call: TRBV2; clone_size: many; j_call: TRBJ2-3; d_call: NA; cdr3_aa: CASSEAPRADTQYF; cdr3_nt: TGTGCCAGCAGTGAAGCCCCCCGGGCAGATACGCAGTATTTT
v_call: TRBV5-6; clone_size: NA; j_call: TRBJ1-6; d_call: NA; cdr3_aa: CASSQDSNSPLHF; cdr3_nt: TGTGCCAGCAGCCAAGACAGTAATTCACCCCTCCACTTT
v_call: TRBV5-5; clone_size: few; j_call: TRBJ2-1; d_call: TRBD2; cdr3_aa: CASSLGASGSHNEQFF; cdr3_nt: TGTGCCAGCAGCTTGGGCGCTAGCGGGAGCCACAATGAGCAGTTCTTC
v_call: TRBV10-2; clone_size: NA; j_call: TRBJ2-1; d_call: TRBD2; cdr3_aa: CASSERTSGYNEQFF; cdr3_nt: TGCGCCAGCAGTGAGAGGACTAGCGGTTACAATGAGCAGTTCTTC
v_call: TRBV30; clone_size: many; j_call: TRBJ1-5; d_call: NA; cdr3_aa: CAWSVYSHTQPQHF; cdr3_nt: TGTGCCTGGAGTGTATACAGCCACACTCAGCCCCAGCATTTT
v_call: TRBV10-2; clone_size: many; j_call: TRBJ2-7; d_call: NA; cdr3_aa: CASSDLTSLPYEQYF; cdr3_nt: TGCGCCAGCAGTGACCTGACATCTCTGCCCTACGAGCAGTACTTC
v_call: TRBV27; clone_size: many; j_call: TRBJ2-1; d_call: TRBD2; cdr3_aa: CASSRSGLVIYNEQFF; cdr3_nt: TGTGCCAGCAGTAGATCGGGACTAGTTATATACAATGAGCAGTTCTTC
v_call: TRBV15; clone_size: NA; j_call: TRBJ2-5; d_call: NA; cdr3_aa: CATSRDAEGETQYF; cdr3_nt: TGTGCCACCAGCAGAGATGCCGAAGGGGAGACCCAGTACTTC
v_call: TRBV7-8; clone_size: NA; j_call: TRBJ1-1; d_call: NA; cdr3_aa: CASSLASTEAFF; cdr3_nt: TGTGCCAGCAGCTTAGCATCCACTGAAGCTTTCTTT
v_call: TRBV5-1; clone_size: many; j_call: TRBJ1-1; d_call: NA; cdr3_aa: CASSLGIRGLAEAFF; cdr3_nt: TGCGCCAGCAGCCTGGGGATACGGGGGCTGGCTGAAGCTTTCTTT
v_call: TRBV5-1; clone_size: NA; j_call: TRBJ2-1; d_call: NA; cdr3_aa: CASRVGREQFF; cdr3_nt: TGCGCCAGCAGGGTCGGACGAGAGCAGTTCTTC
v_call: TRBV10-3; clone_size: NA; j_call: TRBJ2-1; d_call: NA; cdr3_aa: CAIRGTQGNEQFF; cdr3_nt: TGTGCCATCAGAGGGACACAGGGCAATGAGCAGTTCTTC
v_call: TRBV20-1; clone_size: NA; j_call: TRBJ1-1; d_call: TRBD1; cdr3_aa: CSASRGSNTEAFF; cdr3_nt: TGCAGTGCTTCCAGGGGGTCGAACACTGAAGCTTTCTTT
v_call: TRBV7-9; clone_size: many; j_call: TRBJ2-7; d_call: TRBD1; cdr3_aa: CASSTPGQGNEQYF; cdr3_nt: TGTGCCAGCAGCACCCCGGGACAGGGAAACGAGCAGTACTTC
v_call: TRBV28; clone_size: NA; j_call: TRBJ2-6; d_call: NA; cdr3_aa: CASSGPSSGANALTF; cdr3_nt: TGTGCCAGCAGTGGCCCAAGCTCTGGGGCCAACGCCCTGACTTTC
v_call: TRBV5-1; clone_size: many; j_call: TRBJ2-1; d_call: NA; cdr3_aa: CASSFSSAEQFF; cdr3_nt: TGCGCCAGCAGCTTCTCGTCCGCTGAGCAGTTCTTC
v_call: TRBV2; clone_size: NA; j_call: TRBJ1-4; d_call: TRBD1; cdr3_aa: CASSENGDSHNEKLFF; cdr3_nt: TGTGCCAGCAGTGAAAACGGGGACAGCCATAATGAAAAACTGTTTTTT
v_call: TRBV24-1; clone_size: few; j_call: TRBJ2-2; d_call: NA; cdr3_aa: CASLDGYTGELFF; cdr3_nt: TGTGCCAGCCTTGACGGGTATACCGGGGAGCTGTTTTTT
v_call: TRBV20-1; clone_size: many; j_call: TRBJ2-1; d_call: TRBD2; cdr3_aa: CSAETSFAEQFF; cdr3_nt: TGCAGTGCCGAGACTAGCTTCGCTGAGCAGTTCTTC
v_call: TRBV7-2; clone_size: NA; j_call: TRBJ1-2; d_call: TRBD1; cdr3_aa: CASSPDREANYGYTF; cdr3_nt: TGTGCCAGCAGCCCCGACAGGGAAGCTAACTATGGCTACACCTTC
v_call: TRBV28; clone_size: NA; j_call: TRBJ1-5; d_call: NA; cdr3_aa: CASSLGAPPVNSNQPQHF; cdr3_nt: TGTGCCAGCAGTTTAGGCGCCCCCCCGGTCAATAGCAATCAGCCCCAGCATTTT
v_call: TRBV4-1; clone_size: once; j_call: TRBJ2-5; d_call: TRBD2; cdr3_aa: CASSPRVAGFSETQYF; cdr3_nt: TGCGCCAGCAGCCCCCGGGTAGCGGGTTTTTCAGAGACCCAGTACTTC
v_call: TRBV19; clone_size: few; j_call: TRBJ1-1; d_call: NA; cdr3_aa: CASSMGGWGEAFF; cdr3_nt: TGTGCCAGTAGTATGGGGGGGTGGGGGGAAGCTTTCTTT
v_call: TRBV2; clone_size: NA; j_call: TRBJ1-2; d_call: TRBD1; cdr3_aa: CAGHEARDRGDRGYTF; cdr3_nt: TGTGCCGGCCATGAGGCCCGGGACAGAGGGGATCGTGGCTACACCTTC
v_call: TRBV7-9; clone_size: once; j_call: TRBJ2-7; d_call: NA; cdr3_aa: CASSFSNEQYF; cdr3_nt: TGTGCCAGCAGCTTTTCCAACGAGCAGTACTTC
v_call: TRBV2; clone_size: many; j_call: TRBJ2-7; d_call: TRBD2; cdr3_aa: CASSEPPTSGRIYEQYF; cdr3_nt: TGTGCCAGCAGTGAACCTCCGACTAGCGGGAGAATATACGAGCAGTACTTC
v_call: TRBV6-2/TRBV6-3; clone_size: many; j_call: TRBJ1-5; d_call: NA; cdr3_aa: CASSYSDQPQHF; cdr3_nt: TGTGCCAGCAGTTACTCGGATCAGCCCCAGCATTTT
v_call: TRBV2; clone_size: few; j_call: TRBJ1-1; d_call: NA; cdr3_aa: CASSDATLSMNTEAFF; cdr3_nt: TGTGCCAGCAGTGACGCCACCTTATCGATGAACACTGAAGCTTTCTTT
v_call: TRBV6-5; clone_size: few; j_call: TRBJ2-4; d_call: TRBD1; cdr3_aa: CASRLARGPKNIQYF; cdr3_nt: TGTGCCAGCAGACTCGCCAGGGGGCCCAAAAACATTCAGTACTTC
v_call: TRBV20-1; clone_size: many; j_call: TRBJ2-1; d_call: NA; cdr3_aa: CSARVQRRDNEQFF; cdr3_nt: TGCAGTGCTAGAGTCCAGCGGAGGGACAATGAGCAGTTCTTC
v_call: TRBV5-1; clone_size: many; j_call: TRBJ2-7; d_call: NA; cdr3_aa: CASSLEALSYEQYF; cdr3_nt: TGCGCCAGCAGCTTGGAGGCCTTAAGCTACGAGCAGTACTTC
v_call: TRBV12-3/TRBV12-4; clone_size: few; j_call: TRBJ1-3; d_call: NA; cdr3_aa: CASSKNRNSGNTIYF; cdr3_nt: TGTGCCAGCAGTAAAAACAGGAATTCAGGAAACACCATATATTTT
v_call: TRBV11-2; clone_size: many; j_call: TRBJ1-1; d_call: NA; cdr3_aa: CASSLRSRNTEAFF; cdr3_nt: TGTGCCAGCAGCTTACGGTCGAGGAACACTGAAGCTTTCTTT
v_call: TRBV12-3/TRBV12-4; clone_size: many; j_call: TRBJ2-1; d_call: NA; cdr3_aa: CASSFGDPNEQFF; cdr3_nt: TGTGCCAGCAGTTTTGGGGATCCCAATGAGCAGTTCTTC
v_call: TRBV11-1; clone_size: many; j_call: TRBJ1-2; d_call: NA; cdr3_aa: CASSPQITYGYTF; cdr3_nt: TGTGCCAGCAGCCCACAGATTACCTATGGCTACACCTTC
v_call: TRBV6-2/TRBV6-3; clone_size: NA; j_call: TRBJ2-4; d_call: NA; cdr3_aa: CASSHGGHTKNIQYF; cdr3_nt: TGTGCCAGCAGCCATGGGGGGCATACCAAAAACATTCAGTACTTC
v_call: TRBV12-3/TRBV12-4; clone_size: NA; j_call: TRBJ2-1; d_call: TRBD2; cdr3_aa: CASSKLAGTYNEQFF; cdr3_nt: TGTGCCAGCAGCAAACTAGCGGGGACCTACAATGAGCAGTTCTTC
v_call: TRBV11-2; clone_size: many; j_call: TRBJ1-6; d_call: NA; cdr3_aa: CASSLDHGDSPLHF; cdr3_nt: TGTGCCAGCAGCTTAGATCATGGTGATTCACCCCTCCACTTT
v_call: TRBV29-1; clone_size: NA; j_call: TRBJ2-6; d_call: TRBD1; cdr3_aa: CSVETGAGANVLTF; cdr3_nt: TGCAGCGTCGAGACAGGGGCTGGGGCCAACGTCCTGACTTTC
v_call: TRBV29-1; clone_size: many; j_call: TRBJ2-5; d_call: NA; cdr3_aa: CSVMTRTETQYF; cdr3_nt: TGCAGCGTCATGACTAGAACAGAGACCCAGTACTTC
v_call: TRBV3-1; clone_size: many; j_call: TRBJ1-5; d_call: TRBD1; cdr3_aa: CASSQDPTGGNQPQHF; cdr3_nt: TGTGCCAGCAGCCAGGACCCCACAGGGGGCAATCAGCCCCAGCATTTT
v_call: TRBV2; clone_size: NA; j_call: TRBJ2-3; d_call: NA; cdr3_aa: CASTDTQYF; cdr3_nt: TGTGCCAGCACAGATACGCAGTATTTT
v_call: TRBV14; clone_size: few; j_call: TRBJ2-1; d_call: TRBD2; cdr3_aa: CASSQDLWASGRVHHEQFF; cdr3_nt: TGTGCCAGCAGCCAAGATCTTTGGGCTAGCGGGAGGGTACATCATGAGCAGTTCTTC
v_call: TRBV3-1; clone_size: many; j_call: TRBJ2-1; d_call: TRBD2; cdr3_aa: CASSQDSGRINNEQFF; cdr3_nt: TGTGCCAGCAGCCAAGATAGCGGGAGAATCAACAATGAGCAGTTCTTC
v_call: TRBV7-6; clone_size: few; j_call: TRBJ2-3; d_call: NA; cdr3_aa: CASSYNSDTQYF; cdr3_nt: TGTGCCAGCAGCTACAACTCAGATACGCAGTATTTT
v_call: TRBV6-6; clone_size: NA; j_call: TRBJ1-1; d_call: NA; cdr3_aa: CASSYSYTLNTEAFF; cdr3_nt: TGTGCCAGCAGTTACTCGTACACCTTGAACACTGAAGCTTTCTTT
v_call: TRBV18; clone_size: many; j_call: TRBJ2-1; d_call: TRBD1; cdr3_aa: CASSQGQGGNEQFF; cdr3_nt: TGTGCCAGCTCTCAAGGACAGGGAGGCAATGAGCAGTTCTTC